The 10 T cell receptor beta chains below all came from one sample that was sequenced in a study of T cells after yellow fever vaccination. TCRdb reanalysed the 5' RACE reads using MiXCR and keeps one entry per CDR3 protein. The sample includes about 170,000 distinct CDR3 sequences, 11% of them seen just once. The material was CD8+ T cells sorted from PBMCs, obtained 15 days after the yellow fever booster vaccination. Receptors originate from a man aged 18 to 30 who received the YFV17D yellow fever vaccine.

The chain combines TRBV7-6 with TRBJ2-5, with D perhaps TRBD2 (5 bases). This CDR3 spans 15 amino acids. The V end lost 5 bases, the J end lost 3 bases, and 16 bases lay between the germline ends. CDR1 SGHVS and CDR2 FNYEAQ come from the germline V gene. CDR3: CASSPEADQKETQYF. CDR3 nucleotide sequence: TGTGCCAGCAGCCCGGAAGCGGACCAAAAAGAGACCCAGTACTTC.

This chain links TRBV6-1 with TRBJ2-5; D is perhaps TRBD1 (5 bases). The CDR3 runs 14 residues. Trimming cost V 8 bases and J 7 bases, with 20 bases left between them. Germline-derived CDR1 and CDR2 are MNHNS and SASEGT. This chain's CDR3 is CASLLGLTTGTQYF. For the CDR3, the DNA is TGTGCCAGCTTATTGGGCCTCACAACAGGGACCCAGTACTTC.

CDR3 nucleotides: TGTGCCAGCATTCATGGGACAGGGGGCACCGGGGAGCTGTTTTTT. Protein sequence: CASIHGTGGTGELFF. V usage is TRBV7-9 and J usage is TRBJ2-2, with 11 bases aligning to TRBD1. Per germline, CDR1 SEHNR and CDR2 FQNEAQ (reference sequence). J gave up 4 bases and V 7 bases, and 5 bases lay outside the gene matches. The CDR3 has 15 residues.

In this sample, this clonotype turned up a few times. This chain joins TRBV29-1 and TRBJ1-1; 7 positions match TRBD1. In germline, CDR1 is SQVTM, CDR2 ANQGSEA. This CDR3 spans 12 amino acids. V dropped 6 bases and J dropped 5; count of bases not matched to a gene: 6. The CDR3 spells CSVTQGRTEAFF. The CDR3 DNA follows: TGCAGCGTGACACAGGGGAGGACTGAAGCTTTCTTT. The full variable domain, with the rest looked up from reference TRBV29-1 and TRBJ1-1, is SAVISQKPSRDICQRGTSLTIQCQVDSQVTMMFWYRQQPGQSLTLIATANQGSEATYESGFVIDKFPISRPNLTFSTLTVSNMSPEDSSIYLCSVTQGRTEAFFGQGTRLTVV.

CDR3 DNA sequence: TGCAGTGCCCTCCCGGGACAGGGAATCCTGGGGCCCGAAGAGACCCAGTACTTC. This translates into CSALPGQGILGPEETQYF. V is TRBV20-1 and J is TRBJ2-5; 9 bases line up with TRBD1. Germline CDR1 and CDR2: DFQATT and SNEGSKA (reference sequence). The CDR3 is 18 residues long. V shed 6 bases, J shed 3 bases, and the junction held 20 bases outside the gene matches.

This CDR3 reads CASSIEINEQFF. The CDR3 coding sequence is TGTGCCAGTAGTATAGAAATAAATGAGCAGTTCTTC. The gene calls are TRBV19 and TRBJ2-1; D is undetermined. V gave up 0 bases and J gave up 7 bases, with 4 bases separating them. The CDR3 is 12 amino acids. The germline V gene encodes CDR1 LNHDA and CDR2 SQIVND (reference sequence).

This clonotype was detected ten times or more. This chain uses TRBV24-1 with TRBJ2-1; TRBD1 agrees at 7 bases. The V and J ends lost 3 bases and 3 bases, in that order; junction bases with no gene match: 10. Germline-derived CDR1 and CDR2 are KGHDR and SFDVKD. The CDR3 contains 17 residues. CDR3 loop: CATSDARDSHGYNEQFF. The CDR3 nucleotides read TGTGCCACCAGTGATGCACGGGACAGTCACGGCTACAATGAGCAGTTCTTC.

The CDR3 protein is CASSYPGQADV. CDR3 bases: TGTGCCAGCAGTTACCCCGGGCAGGCGGACGTC. This chain joins TRBV6-2 or TRBV6-3 and TRBJ2-7; no definite D call. The CDR3 extends over 11 amino acids. Germline values: CDR1 MNHEY, CDR2 SVGEGT.

This chain uses TRBV27 with TRBJ1-2; TRBD1 matches at 8 bases. V dropped 4 bases and J dropped 3; count of bases not matched to a gene: 7. Germline V gives CDR1 MNHEY, CDR2 SMNVEV (reference sequence). The CDR3 runs 15 residues. The CDR3 bases are TGTGCCAGCAGTTCCTCCACAGGGGGTTACTATGGCTACACCTTC. This codes for CASSSSTGGYYGYTF.

V gene TRBV27 combines with J gene TRBJ2-3; D ambiguous. Looked up from germline, CDR1 is MNHEY and CDR2 is SMNVEV (reference sequence). This CDR3 has 15 residues. The ends were cut back, 2 bases at V and 2 bases at J, with 11 bases in the middle. The CDR3, as DNA: TGTGCCAGCAGTTTAGGGTCCTACCCCACAGATACGCAGTATTTT. Encoded protein: CASSLGSYPTDTQYF.